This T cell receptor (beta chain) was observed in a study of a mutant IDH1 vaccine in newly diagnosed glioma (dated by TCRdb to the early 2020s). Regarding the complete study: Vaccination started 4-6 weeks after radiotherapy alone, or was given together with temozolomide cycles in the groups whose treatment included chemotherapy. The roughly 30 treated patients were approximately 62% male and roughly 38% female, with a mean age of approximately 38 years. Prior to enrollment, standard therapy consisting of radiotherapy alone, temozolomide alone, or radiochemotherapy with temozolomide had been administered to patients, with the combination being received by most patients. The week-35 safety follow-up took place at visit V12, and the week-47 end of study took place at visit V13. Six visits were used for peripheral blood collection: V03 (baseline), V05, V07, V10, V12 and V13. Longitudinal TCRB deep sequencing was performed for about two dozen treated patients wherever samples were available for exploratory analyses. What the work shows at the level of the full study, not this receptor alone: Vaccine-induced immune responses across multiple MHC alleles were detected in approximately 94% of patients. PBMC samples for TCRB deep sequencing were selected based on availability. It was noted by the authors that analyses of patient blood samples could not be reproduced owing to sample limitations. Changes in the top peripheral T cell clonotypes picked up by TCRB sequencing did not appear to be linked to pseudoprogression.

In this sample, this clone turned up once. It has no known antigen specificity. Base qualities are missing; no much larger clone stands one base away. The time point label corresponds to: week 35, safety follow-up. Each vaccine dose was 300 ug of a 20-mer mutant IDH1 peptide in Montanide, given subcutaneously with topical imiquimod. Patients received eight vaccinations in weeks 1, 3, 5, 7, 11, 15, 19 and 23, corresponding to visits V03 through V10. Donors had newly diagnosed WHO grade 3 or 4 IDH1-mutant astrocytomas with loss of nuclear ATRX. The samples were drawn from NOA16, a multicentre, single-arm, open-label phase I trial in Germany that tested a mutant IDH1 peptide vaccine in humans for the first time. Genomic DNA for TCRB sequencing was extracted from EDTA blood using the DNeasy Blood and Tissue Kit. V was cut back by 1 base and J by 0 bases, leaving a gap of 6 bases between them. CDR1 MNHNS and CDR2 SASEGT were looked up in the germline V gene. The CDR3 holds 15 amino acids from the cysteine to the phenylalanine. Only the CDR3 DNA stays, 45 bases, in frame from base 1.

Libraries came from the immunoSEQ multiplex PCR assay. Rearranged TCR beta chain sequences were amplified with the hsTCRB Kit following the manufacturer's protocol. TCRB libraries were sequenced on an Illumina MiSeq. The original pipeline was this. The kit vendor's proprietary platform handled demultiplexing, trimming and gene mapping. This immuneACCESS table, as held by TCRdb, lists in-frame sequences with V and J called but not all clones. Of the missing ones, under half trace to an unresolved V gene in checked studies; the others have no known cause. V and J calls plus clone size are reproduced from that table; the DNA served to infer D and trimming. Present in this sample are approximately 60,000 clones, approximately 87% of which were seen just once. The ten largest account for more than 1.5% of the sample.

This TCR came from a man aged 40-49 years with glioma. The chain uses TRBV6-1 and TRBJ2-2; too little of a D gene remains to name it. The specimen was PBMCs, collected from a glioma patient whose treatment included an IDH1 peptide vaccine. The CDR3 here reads CASSEGVTNTGELFF. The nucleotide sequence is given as TGTGCCAGCAGTGAAGGGGTAACGAACACCGGGGAGCTGTTTTTT.